This TCR beta chain emerged from a study of OX40 agonist ivuxolimab in advanced cancers. Notes on this clone: The antigen remains undetermined.

Broader study findings: The study observed clonal expansion of CD4+ and CD8+ blood T cells by week 6 at 0.1 to 3.0 mg/kg. Partial responders receiving 0.1-3.0 mg/kg showed among the lowest clonal expansion.

The CDR3 has 18 residues. Using immunoSEQ multiplex PCR, the repertoire was profiled, and TCRdb retains in-frame clones only, with some absent. In the table there are approximately 82,000 clones, 92% of which are singletons. The source is an adult with an advanced solid tumor such as melanoma, head and neck, liver or kidney cancer. This chain joins TRBV21-1 and TRBJ1-3. TRBV21-1 is tagged as a pseudogene. Here the sequenced sample was CD4+ or CD8+ T cells sorted from blood, taken in a trial of the OX40 agonist ivuxolimab. This CDR3 reads CASSKEKVLSPPGNTIYF. DNA for the CDR3: TGTGCCAGCAGCAAAGAGAAGGTGCTATCCCCGCCTGGAAACACCATATATTTT.